What follows is one T cell receptor (beta chain) and its context. Its specificity is not known. The CDR3 loop spans 14 amino acids. Germline-derived CDR1 and CDR2 are MNHEY and SVGAGI. Trimming removed 7 bases from V and 0 bases from J, with 10 bases in between. The sample is drawn from a study of T cell responses to AZD1222 COVID-19 vaccine. Looking at the study overall: Second-dose timings of about 4 or about 12 weeks were pooled. Notes on the study in general: After the peak T cell response, and only then, were repertoires sampled. Spike-specific TCR breadth and depth went up after people got two AZD1222 doses. Clonal diversity was possibly underestimated, and the donors were mostly white British, with more females.

Sequenced by immunoSEQ multiplex PCR; TCRdb stores in-frame clones only, minus some. The sample shows 90,000 to 120,000 clones, roughly 89% of them seen only once. V is TRBV6-5 and J is TRBJ1-5; D remains unclear. The sequenced sample was peripheral blood, obtained on day 0 of AZD1222 vaccination. This TCR was sampled from an adult in good health. Here the CDR3 DNA reads TGTGCCAGCACAGAGACTTATAGCAATCAGCCCCAGCATTTT. Encoded protein: CASTETYSNQPQHF.